The rows below give T cell receptor beta chains drawn from one sample of a study of post-analysis software for immune sequencing data. MiXCR, run by TCRdb on the PCR reads, gives a single entry per CDR3 protein. The sample has around 440,000 distinct CDR3 sequences; approximately 46% are singletons. The sample consisted of blood. These receptors were obtained from a girl aged 5 to 17 with multiple sclerosis. The CDR3 runs from the conserved cysteine through the conserved F or W. Fields, in order: D gene, clone size, V gene, J gene, CDR3 protein, CDR3 DNA. D genes are given only for firm matches. The size of a clone is reported for some rows only, either as once, few or many, or as a class for expanded clones.

NA	NA	TRBV7-2	TRBJ2-3	CASSPHGGRGLDTQYF	TGTGCCAGCAGCCCGCACGGGGGGCGTGGATTGGATACGCAGTATTTT
NA	NA	TRBV7-9	TRBJ2-3	CASRSTHTDTQYF	TGTGCCAGCAGATCGACCCACACAGATACGCAGTATTTT
NA	many	TRBV28	TRBJ2-7	CASSSSSYEQYF	TGTGCCAGTAGTTCGAGCTCCTACGAGCAGTACTTC
NA	many	TRBV2	TRBJ2-1	CASSDVSADYNEQFF	TGTGCCAGCAGTGATGTTAGCGCCGACTACAATGAGCAGTTCTTC
TRBD2	few	TRBV5-5	TRBJ2-4	CASSLTSGRETSRNIQYF	TGTGCCAGCAGCTTGACTAGCGGGAGGGAGACCTCAAGGAACATTCAGTACTTC
NA	NA	TRBV12-3/TRBV12-4	TRBJ1-1	CASSFNADGDTEAFF	TGTGCCAGCAGTTTTAATGCCGACGGGGACACTGAAGCTTTCTTT
TRBD2	NA	TRBV6-2/TRBV6-3	TRBJ2-5	CASSYPIVQRELEQYF	TGTGCCAGCAGTTACCCGATTGTCCAGCGGGAGTTGGAGCAGTACTTC
TRBD2	NA	TRBV7-6	TRBJ2-1	CASSLVLAGGPDSYNEQFF	TGTGCCAGCAGCTTAGTGCTAGCGGGAGGGCCCGACTCCTACAATGAGCAGTTCTTC
TRBD1	NA	TRBV20-1	TRBJ2-7	CSYGTGWGEQYF	TGCAGCTACGGGACAGGGTGGGGCGAGCAGTACTTC
TRBD1	NA	TRBV29-1	TRBJ1-2	CSVEDGQGALVDYGYTF	TGCAGCGTTGAAGACGGACAGGGGGCACTGGTAGACTATGGCTACACCTTC
NA	NA	TRBV20-1	TRBJ1-1	CSARDPREDTEAFF	TGCAGTGCTAGAGATCCCCGGGAGGACACTGAAGCTTTCTTT
TRBD2	NA	TRBV7-3	TRBJ2-1	CASSFSGGGYNEQFF	TGTGCCAGCAGTTTTAGCGGGGGGGGCTACAATGAGCAGTTCTTC
TRBD1	few	TRBV11-2	TRBJ2-7	CASSHWAGTASYEQYF	TGTGCCAGCAGCCATTGGGCCGGGACAGCCTCCTACGAGCAGTACTTC
TRBD1	few	TRBV20-1	TRBJ2-7	CSVRPGQTQYEQYF	TGCAGTGTCCGACCGGGACAGACCCAGTACGAGCAGTACTTC
NA	NA	TRBV28	TRBJ1-2	CASSLSQTYGYTF	TGTGCCAGCAGTTTATCACAGACCTATGGCTACACCTTC
NA	NA	TRBV10-3	TRBJ2-2	CAISEGVANTGELFF	TGTGCCATCAGTGAAGGTGTGGCGAACACCGGGGAGCTGTTTTTT
NA	few	TRBV5-1	TRBJ2-7	CASSLGGRRSYEQYF	TGCGCCAGCAGCTTGGGGGGCAGGAGGTCCTACGAGCAGTACTTC
NA	NA	TRBV29-1	TRBJ1-4	CSVSGGLGEKLFF	TGCAGCGTTTCTGGAGGGCTTGGAGAAAAACTGTTTTTT
NA	NA	TRBV6-2/TRBV6-3	TRBJ2-5	CAINTREETQYF	TGTGCCATCAACACCAGGGAAGAGACCCAGTACTTC
TRBD2	NA	TRBV5-1	TRBJ2-7	CASSFNSGKDEQYF	TGCGCCAGCAGCTTCAATAGCGGGAAGGATGAGCAGTACTTC
TRBD2	NA	TRBV28	TRBJ2-3	CASSLVWEGFTDTQYF	TGTGCCAGCAGTTTAGTGTGGGAGGGCTTTACAGATACGCAGTATTTT
TRBD2	few	TRBV5-6	TRBJ2-3	CASSLGLVLTDTQYF	TGTGCCAGCAGCCTCGGACTAGTCCTCACAGATACGCAGTATTTT
TRBD2	few	TRBV27	TRBJ2-7	CASSLLTTSGSYEQYF	TGTGCCAGCAGTTTGCTTACGACTAGCGGGAGTTACGAGCAGTACTTC
NA	NA	TRBV28	TRBJ2-6	CASRQGGLTGANVLTF	TGTGCCAGCAGGCAGGGGGGTCTCACTGGGGCCAACGTCCTGACTTTC
NA	NA	TRBV29-1	TRBJ2-1	CSVNSGTPGNEQFF	TGCAGCGTAAACTCCGGGACTCCGGGGAATGAGCAGTTCTTC
NA	NA	TRBV6-1	TRBJ1-5	CASSEDGGQGNQPQHF	TGTGCCAGCAGTGAAGACGGAGGGCAAGGCAATCAGCCCCAGCATTTT
NA	NA	TRBV10-3	TRBJ2-3	CAIGLELGDTQYF	TGTGCCATCGGGCTAGAGTTGGGAGATACGCAGTATTTT
TRBD1	NA	TRBV3-1	TRBJ2-7	CASSGRGLDPYEQYF	TGTGCCAGCAGCGGCAGGGGGCTCGATCCCTACGAGCAGTACTTC
NA	NA	TRBV11-2	TRBJ2-1	CASSLGGRQERFF	TGTGCCAGCAGCTTAGGAGGGAGACAGGAGAGGTTCTTC
TRBD2	NA	TRBV7-2	TRBJ2-5	CASSLGGAGYKETQYF	TGTGCCAGCAGCTTAGGGGGAGCGGGGTATAAAGAGACCCAGTACTTC
NA	few	TRBV7-2	TRBJ2-3	CASSLEWTEDTQYF	TGTGCCAGCAGCTTAGAATGGACAGAGGATACGCAGTATTTT
TRBD1	NA	TRBV20-1	TRBJ2-5	CSAQGQLQETQYF	TGCAGTGCCCAGGGACAGCTCCAAGAGACCCAGTACTTC
NA	NA	TRBV6-5	TRBJ1-2	CASSYSRDRGFYGYTF	TGTGCCAGCAGTTACTCGAGGGACCGTGGCTTTTATGGCTACACCTTC
TRBD1	NA	TRBV28	TRBJ1-2	CAIFDRVNYGYTF	TGTGCCATCTTTGACAGGGTAAACTATGGCTACACCTTC
NA	NA	TRBV12-3/TRBV12-4	TRBJ2-1	CASRWRDSYNEQFF	TGTGCCAGCAGGTGGCGGGACTCCTACAATGAGCAGTTCTTC
TRBD2	few	TRBV5-1	TRBJ2-1	CASSLAREGLGEQFF	TGCGCCAGCAGCTTGGCGCGGGAGGGCCTGGGTGAGCAGTTCTTC
TRBD2	few	TRBV9	TRBJ2-1	CASSSTGTSGSDEQFF	TGTGCCAGCAGCTCGACCGGGACTAGCGGGAGTGATGAGCAGTTCTTC
NA	many	TRBV20-1	TRBJ2-5	CSARAQETQYF	TGCAGTGCTAGGGCTCAAGAGACCCAGTACTTC
TRBD1	few	TRBV12-3/TRBV12-4	TRBJ1-5	CASSPTRDRVFQPQHF	TGTGCCAGCAGTCCCACGCGGGACAGGGTTTTTCAGCCCCAGCATTTT
TRBD1	NA	TRBV5-5	TRBJ2-7	CASSQGDRIAEQYF	TGTGCCAGCAGTCAAGGGGACAGGATAGCCGAGCAGTACTTC
NA	NA	TRBV6-2/TRBV6-3	TRBJ2-7	CASSYVPDSYEQYF	TGTGCCAGCAGTTACGTTCCGGACTCCTACGAGCAGTACTTC
TRBD2	NA	TRBV12-3/TRBV12-4	TRBJ2-5	CASTPGFGRGEQYF	TGTGCCAGCACCCCTGGTTTTGGGCGGGGGGAGCAGTACTTC
NA	NA	TRBV4-1	TRBJ2-1	CASSQPRGGLMGNEQFF	TGCGCCAGCAGCCAACCCAGGGGGGGGCTTATGGGGAATGAGCAGTTCTTC
NA	NA	TRBV18	TRBJ1-2	CASSRNTPNDGYTF	TGTGCCAGCTCACGAAACACCCCAAACGATGGCTACACCTTC
NA	NA	TRBV11-2	TRBJ1-1	CASRGFEAFF	TGTGCCAGCAGGGGGTTCGAAGCTTTCTTT
TRBD1	NA	TRBV7-8	TRBJ1-2	CASSQRQGSRGYTF	TGTGCCAGCAGCCAAAGACAGGGATCTCGTGGCTACACCTTC
NA	NA	TRBV3-1	TRBJ2-7	CASKWRAGEQYF	TGTGCCAGCAAGTGGCGCGCTGGCGAGCAGTACTTC
NA	few	TRBV12-3/TRBV12-4	TRBJ2-5	CASRRNGETQYF	TGTGCCAGCAGGCGAAACGGAGAGACCCAGTACTTC
TRBD2	NA	TRBV13	TRBJ2-3	CTSSFRLATFTDTQYF	TGTACCAGCAGCTTCCGACTAGCCACATTCACAGATACGCAGTATTTT
NA	once	TRBV9	TRBJ2-3	CASTGGRREDTQYF	TGTGCCAGCACGGGGGGCCGCCGTGAGGATACGCAGTATTTT
TRBD1	NA	TRBV6-2/TRBV6-3	TRBJ2-7	CASNPGQIFTYEQYF	TGTGCCAGCAATCCGGGACAGATCTTTACCTACGAGCAGTACTTC
NA	NA	TRBV15	TRBJ2-3	CATASDTDTQYF	TGTGCCACCGCGAGTGATACAGATACGCAGTATTTT
NA	NA	TRBV30	TRBJ1-2	CAWSEMGHSYGYTF	TGTGCCTGGAGTGAGATGGGACACTCCTATGGCTACACCTTC
NA	NA	TRBV7-9	TRBJ1-5	CASAGPNKAQHF	TGTGCCAGCGCGGGACCGAACAAAGCCCAGCATTTT
TRBD2	NA	TRBV12-3/TRBV12-4	TRBJ2-3	CASAAGLAGVDTQYF	TGTGCCAGCGCTGCCGGACTAGCGGGAGTAGATACGCAGTATTTT
TRBD2	few	TRBV7-9	TRBJ2-7	CASSPEVAGWGYEQYF	TGTGCCAGCAGCCCCGAGGTAGCGGGATGGGGTTACGAGCAGTACTTC
TRBD1	NA	TRBV6-5	TRBJ1-2	CASSYGGQRRRYYGYTF	TGTGCCAGCAGTTACGGGGGACAGCGAAGGCGCTACTATGGCTACACCTTC
NA	NA	TRBV28	TRBJ2-3	CASRTQRGQLKDTQYF	TGTGCCAGCAGAACCCAACGGGGGCAGCTTAAGGATACGCAGTATTTT